This TCR beta chain was profiled in a study of OX40 agonist ivuxolimab in advanced cancers. Study background: Every 2 weeks, patients got intravenous ivuxolimab at one of six dose levels (0.01-10 mg/kg). Three dose-escalation patients had partial responses: one with hepatocellular carcinoma and two with cutaneous melanoma.

Study-wide findings and caveats: Certain nonresponders likewise exhibited a low normalized T-cell clonal expansion.

A word on this clone: As yet, its antigen is unknown.

The table came from immunoSEQ multiplex PCR; TCRdb's copy has only in-frame clones and leaves some out. The sample has tens of thousands of clones; about nine tenths are singletons. Germline CDR1 reads MNHEY; CDR2 reads SMNVEV (reference sequence). This CDR3 is built from 14 residues. Losses at the gene ends were 8 bases for V and 5 bases for J; bases not matched to a gene: 5. The receptor comes from an adult with an advanced solid tumor such as melanoma, head and neck, liver or kidney cancer. The J gene is TRBJ2-3, the V gene TRBV27, with 12 bases fitting TRBD1. Sample: CD4+ or CD8+ T cells sorted from blood, taken in a trial of the OX40 agonist ivuxolimab. The CDR3, as DNA: TGTGCCAGCCGGGGGACAGGGGGCTTAGATACGCAGTATTTT. Protein product: CASRGTGGLDTQYF.